Below, 22 T cell receptor beta chains from the same sample are listed, as sequenced in a study of cytomegalovirus exposure and HLA in healthy donors. PCR was performed using 60 Vbeta and 13 Jbeta primers. Data came from immunoSEQ multiplex PCR; TCRdb stores just in-frame clones and leaves some out. Of around 190,000 clones detected, around three quarters appear once; the ten largest clones hold approximately 2%. The specimen sequenced was PBMCs. The source is a man in his thirties or forties in good health and CMV-seronegative.

The chain links TRBV5-1 to TRBJ2-6, with 7 positions matching TRBD1. The CDR3 extends over 17 amino acids. J gave up 2 bases and V 2 bases, and 7 bases lay outside the gene matches. Germline loops: CDR1 SGHRS, CDR2 YFSETQ. CDR3 residues: CASSFTARGTGANVLTF. The DNA of the CDR3 is TGCGCCAGCAGCTTCACCGCCAGGGGGACTGGGGCCAACGTCCTGACTTTC.

The rearrangement joins TRBV28 to TRBJ2-1; maybe TRBD2 (6 bases). Trimming removed 5 bases at V and 0 bases at J, with 17 bases between. Germline CDR1 and CDR2: MDHEN and SYDVKM. This CDR3 is built from 17 residues. The CDR3 loop reads CASSPPWGGPSYNEQFF. The DNA of the CDR3 is TGTGCCAGCAGTCCGCCCTGGGGAGGACCCTCCTACAATGAGCAGTTCTTC.

As DNA, the CDR3 is TGCAGCGTTGTTACTAGCGGCTACGAGCAGTACTTC. Amino acid sequence: CSVVTSGYEQYF. The chain has TRBV29-1 and TRBJ2-5, with TRBD2 matching over 8 bases. The tail of the sequence fits TRBJ2-7 better, so the J call may be wrong. CDR1 SQVTM and CDR2 ANQGSEA come from the germline V gene. This CDR3 comprises 12 residues.

The rearrangement uses TRBV2 and TRBJ2-3; 15 nucleotides line up with TRBD2. The CDR3 has 17 amino acids. Germline CDR1 and CDR2: SNHLY and FYNNEI. V gave up 7 bases and J gave up 6 bases; unmatched junction bases: 11. The CDR3: CASIGTSGRPGSDTQYF. As DNA, the CDR3 is TGTGCCAGCATAGGGACTAGCGGGAGGCCGGGGTCTGATACGCAGTATTTT. The whole variable domain, filled in from reference TRBV2 and TRBJ2-3, reads EPEVTQTPSHQVTQMGQEVILRCVPISNHLYFYWYRQILGQKVEFLVSFYNNEISEKSEIFDDQFSVERPDGSNFTLKIRSTKLEDSAMYFCASIGTSGRPGSDTQYFGPGTRLTVL.

The chain employs TRBV6-1 and TRBJ2-7; 10 nucleotides agree with TRBD2. The CDR3 extends over 15 amino acids. V lost 2 bases, J lost 3 bases, and 4 bases stayed unmatched. Germline V CDR1 and CDR2: MNHNS, SASEGT. In DNA form, the CDR3 reads TGTGCCAGCAGTGAACGGGGACTAGCGTTCTACGAGCAGTACTTC. It translates to CASSERGLAFYEQYF.

This clone has only one observation. The rearrangement uses TRBV15 and TRBJ2-7; TRBD1 might be the D (6 bases). The CDR3 is 13 amino acids. V was clipped by 7 bases and J by 2 bases, with 12 bases between them. Germline CDR1 is LNHNV and CDR2 is YYDKDF (reference sequence). CDR3 sequence reads: CATKTQGAYEQYF. The CDR3 DNA follows: TGTGCCACCAAGACACAGGGAGCCTACGAGCAGTACTTC.

The chain couples TRBV5-1 to TRBJ2-5, with 7 bases identical to TRBD2. V gave up 4 bases and J gave up 1 base; unmatched junction bases: 7. Germline lookup yields CDR1 SGHRS and CDR2 YFSETQ. The CDR3 is 15 residues long. The CDR3 region has the DNA TGCGCCAGCAGCCTACGGGGAGGGATCCAAGAGACCCAGTACTTC. It translates to CASSLRGGIQETQYF. Together with reference TRBV5-1 and TRBJ2-5, the CDR3 gives the full variable domain: KAGVTQTPRYLIKTRGQQVTLSCSPISGHRSVSWYQQTPGQGLQFLFEYFSETQRNKGNFPGRFSGRQFSNSRSEMNVSTLELGDSALYLCASSLRGGIQETQYFGPGTRLLVL.

This rearrangement joins TRBV28 to TRBJ1-1; 10 positions agree with TRBD1. Germline CDR1 MDHEN, CDR2 SYDVKM. This CDR3 has 13 residues. V shed 1 base, J shed 8 bases, and the junction held 1 base outside the gene matches. DNA of the CDR3: TGTGCCAGCAGTTTATCGGGACAGGGGGAAGCTTTCTTT. Translation gives CASSLSGQGEAFF.

This clone was seen more than once but under ten times. The chain links TRBV30 to TRBJ2-3; a possible D gene is TRBD1 (5 bases). Germline V gives CDR1 GTSNPN, CDR2 SVGIG (reference sequence). V was clipped by 0 bases and J by 2 bases, with 12 bases between them. The CDR3 runs 15 residues. The CDR3 loop reads CAWSVRRASTDTQYF. CDR3 sequence (DNA): TGTGCCTGGAGTGTACGCAGGGCGTCCACAGATACGCAGTATTTT.

The rearrangement links TRBV9 to TRBJ2-7, with 7 nucleotides matching TRBD1. J was trimmed by 7 bases and V by 5 bases; bases with no gene match: 9. The CDR3 extends over 13 amino acids. Germline V gene data show CDR1 as SGDLS and CDR2 as YYNGEE. CDR3 loop: CASSDGARGEQYF. The CDR3 region has the DNA TGTGCCAGCAGTGATGGAGCCAGGGGGGAGCAGTACTTC.

The DNA of the CDR3 is TGTGCCAGCAGCCTGATGGACACAATGAACACTGAAGCTTTCTTT. It is translated as CASSLMDTMNTEAFF. This chain connects TRBV27 to TRBJ1-1; TRBD1 might be the D (5 bases). This CDR3 region has 15 residues. V was trimmed by 6 bases and J by 0 bases, leaving 14 bases between them. The germline V gene encodes CDR1 MNHEY and CDR2 SMNVEV (reference sequence).

This clone was counted between two and nine times. The V and J genes are TRBV6-1 and TRBJ1-5; D is undetermined. Germline values: CDR1 MNHNS, CDR2 SASEGT. Trimming took off 7 bases at V and 4 bases at J, with 11 bases between the two ends. CDR3 length: 13 residues. CDR3 in amino acids: CASKVDFNQPQHF. For the CDR3, the DNA is TGTGCCAGCAAAGTGGACTTTAATCAGCCCCAGCATTTT.

J is TRBJ1-1 and V is TRBV7-2; no clear D gene. Germline V CDR1 and CDR2: SGHTA, FQGNSA. The CDR3 runs to 14 residues. V gave up 5 bases and J gave up 1 base, with 11 bases separating them. This CDR3 reads CASSTQHWNTEAFF. The CDR3 DNA is TGTGCCAGCAGCACACAGCACTGGAACACTGAAGCTTTCTTT.

The V gene is TRBV6-5, the J gene TRBJ1-2; TRBD1 matches at 7 bases. This CDR3 region has 15 residues. J gave up 7 bases and V 0 bases, and 8 bases lay outside the gene matches. The germline CDR1 and CDR2 sequences are MNHEY and SVGAGI. The CDR3 region is CASSYSNLGQSGYTF. The DNA for the CDR3 is TGTGCCAGCAGTTACTCGAACTTGGGACAGAGTGGCTACACCTTC.

This chain connects TRBV6-5 to TRBJ2-7; 13 positions match TRBD2. Germline V lookup: CDR1 MNHEY, CDR2 SVGAGI. There are 15 residues in the CDR3. Trimming cost V 6 bases and J 7 bases; bases outside gene matches: 9. The chain's CDR3 is CASSRTSGRIWEQYF. For the CDR3, the DNA is TGTGCCAGCAGCCGGACTAGCGGGAGAATTTGGGAGCAGTACTTC.

This chain links TRBV10-3 with TRBJ1-1, with D hard to call. From germline, CDR1 is ENHRY and CDR2 SYGVKD. V lost 0 bases and J 8 bases, leaving 19 bases between the germline ends. The length of the CDR3 is 16 residues. The CDR3 reads CAISESVERSGLEAFF. The CDR3 coding sequence is TGTGCCATCAGTGAGTCGGTCGAGCGGTCGGGTTTAGAAGCTTTCTTT.

The V call is TRBV29-1, the J call TRBJ2-7; tentatively, D is TRBD2 (6 bases). Trimming removed 6 bases from V and 7 bases from J, with 28 bases in between. The CDR3 loop spans 16 amino acids. Germline V gene data show CDR1 as SQVTM and CDR2 as ANQGSEA. CDR3 sequence: CSVVPGGTGGLSEQYF. Here the CDR3 DNA reads TGCAGCGTCGTTCCCGGTGGGACTGGGGGACTTAGTGAGCAGTACTTC.

The chain is built from TRBV30 and TRBJ2-5; possible D gene TRBD2, 6 bases. The J call may not be correct, given that the DNA end is closer to TRBJ2-7. Germline V CDR1 and CDR2: GTSNPN, SVGIG (reference sequence). This CDR3 has 12 residues. DNA for the CDR3: TGTGCCTGGAGCGCCGGGACTTCCGAGCAGTACTTC. Its translation: CAWSAGTSEQYF.

The rearrangement links TRBV5-5 to TRBJ1-5; perhaps TRBD1 as D (6 bases). Trimming took 3 bases from V and 1 from J, leaving 8 bases between them. CDR3 length: 14 amino acids. Germline CDR1 SGHKS, CDR2 YYEKEE (reference sequence). CDR3 nucleotide sequence: TGTGCCAGCAGCTCGGACAGCAGCAATCAGCCCCAGCATTTT. The encoded protein is CASSSDSSNQPQHF.

This clone has a handful of counts. The gene calls are TRBV5-1 and TRBJ1-2; 9 bases align to TRBD1. Germline trimming cut 7 bases from V and 0 bases from J; bases unmatched to any gene: 7. The germline CDR1 and CDR2 sequences are SGHRS and YFSETQ. The CDR3 has 15 residues. CDR3 protein: CASYPGTGTNYGYTF. The CDR3 DNA is TGCGCCAGCTACCCCGGGACAGGGACTAACTATGGCTACACCTTC.

The chain recombines TRBV9 with TRBJ1-3; D uncertain. CDR3 size: 16 residues. Trimming left V 6 bases short and J 0 bases short, with 16 bases between. CDR1 and CDR2 from the germline V gene are SGDLS and YYNGEE. The CDR3 coding sequence is TGTGCCAGCAACCCGACACCTTTCTCCTCTGGAAACACCATATATTTT. Translation: CASNPTPFSSGNTIYF.

The chain uses TRBV2 and TRBJ2-3, with 11 bases aligning to TRBD2. The germline V gene encodes CDR1 SNHLY and CDR2 FYNNEI. The CDR3 loop spans 15 amino acids. The junction had 4 bases not matched to a gene; V was cut back by 6 bases and J by 2 bases. CDR3 loop: CASRLGLADTDTQYF. CDR3 sequence (DNA): TGTGCCAGCAGGCTGGGACTAGCGGACACAGATACGCAGTATTTT.